Below, 9 T cell receptor beta chains from the same sample are listed, as sequenced in a study of T cell responses to AZD1222 COVID-19 vaccine (dated by TCRdb to the early 2020s). According to the study, the label for this sample's time point signals: about 28 days (+/-7) after the second vaccine dose. Libraries were prepared through the immunoSEQ multiplex PCR assay. TCRdb stores this immuneACCESS table with in-frame sequences only. Part of the clones is absent; in the studies checked, under half of the shortfall reflects unresolved V genes, and no reason is known for the rest. The sample table holds some 170,000 clones, of which roughly nine tenths were seen once. The ten largest make up less than 2% of the sample. The material sequenced was peripheral blood, taken 28 days after the second AZD1222 dose. Receptors originate from an adult who received the AZD1222 COVID-19 vaccine.

The chain has TRBV7-2 and TRBJ1-5, with no clear D. The CDR3 loop spans 14 amino acids. Germline loops: CDR1 SGHTA, CDR2 FQGNSA. The V gene lost 1 base and the J gene lost 4 bases, with 8 bases spanning the gap. The CDR3 nucleotides are TGTGCCAGCAGCTTAGGCGGATATAATCAGCCCCAGCATTTT. This encodes CASSLGGYNQPQHF. The entire variable domain, with the rest obtained from reference TRBV7-2 and TRBJ1-5, is as follows: GAGVSQSPSNKVTEKGKDVELRCDPISGHTALYWYRQSLGQGLEFLIYFQGNSAPDKSGLPSDRFSAERTGGSVSTLTIQRTQQEDSAVYLCASSLGGYNQPQHFGDGTRLSIL.

J is TRBJ2-5 and V is TRBV4-1; 10 nucleotides align to TRBD1. The CDR3 is 14 amino acids. Germline assignment: CDR1 MGHRA and CDR2 YSYEKL. With V trimmed by 4 bases and J by 2 bases, 1 base remained unmatched. CDR3 sequence reads: CASSLGQGQETQYF. The DNA for the CDR3 is TGCGCCAGCAGCCTGGGACAGGGGCAAGAGACCCAGTACTTC.

This chain connects TRBV5-1 to TRBJ1-1, with D unresolved. The length of the CDR3 is 15 residues. CDR1 is SGHRS, CDR2 YFSETQ, per germline. Trimming removed 0 bases at V and 6 bases at J, with 15 bases between. Here the CDR3 reads CASSLESGSRSEAFF. In nucleotides, the CDR3 is TGCGCCAGCAGCTTGGAGTCGGGTTCTCGCTCTGAAGCTTTCTTT.

This sequence joins TRBV11-2 and TRBJ2-1; 8 nucleotides line up with TRBD2. The CDR3 loop spans 15 amino acids. Germline V gene lookup returns CDR1 SGHAT and CDR2 FQNNGV. V lost 6 bases, J lost 5 bases, and 9 bases stayed unmatched. The CDR3 sequence: CASRLAARENNEQFF. The CDR3, as DNA: TGTGCCAGCAGACTAGCGGCACGGGAGAACAATGAGCAGTTCTTC.

The chain links TRBV6-5 to TRBJ1-1; no clear D gene. V lost 4 bases and J 1 base, leaving 10 bases between the germline ends. Germline loops: CDR1 MNHEY, CDR2 SVGAGI. The CDR3 is 14 amino acids. The CDR3 loop reads CASSLDSANTEAFF. CDR3 sequence (DNA): TGTGCCAGCAGTTTAGATTCAGCGAACACTGAAGCTTTCTTT.

V and J are TRBV10-1 and TRBJ1-1; D remains ambiguous. Trimming cost V 4 bases and J 4 bases, with 13 bases left between them. This CDR3 is 14 amino acids long. Germline V CDR1 and CDR2: WNHNN, SYGVQD (reference sequence). The CDR3 DNA reads as TGCGCCAGCAGTGGTGGGTCGGGGAGCACTGAAGCTTTCTTT. Amino acid sequence: CASSGGSGSTEAFF.

V and J are TRBV4-3 and TRBJ1-2, with TRBD1 as a possible D gene (6 bases). V was cut by 0 bases and J by 4 bases, with 18 bases left in between. This CDR3 contains 17 residues. Looked up from germline, CDR1 is LGHNA and CDR2 is YSLEER. The CDR3 region is CASSQETRGAMSYGYTF. DNA for the CDR3: TGCGCCAGCAGCCAAGAAACGAGGGGGGCGATGAGCTATGGCTACACCTTC.

This rearrangement joins TRBV5-1 to TRBJ2-3; 9 nucleotides agree with TRBD2. The V gene end was trimmed by 0 bases and the J gene end by 5 bases; junction bases not matched to a gene: 7. Per the germline V gene, CDR1 is SGHRS and CDR2 is YFSETQ. This CDR3 is built from 16 residues. This CDR3 is CASSLDGGGAKDTQYF. The CDR3 nucleotides read TGCGCCAGCAGCTTGGACGGCGGGGGGGCCAAAGATACGCAGTATTTT.

The gene calls are TRBV27 and TRBJ1-3, with 8 nucleotides matching TRBD1. Trimming at V came to 2 bases and at J to 2 bases, leaving 2 bases not matched to a gene. In germline, CDR1 is MNHEY, CDR2 SMNVEV (reference sequence). CDR3 length: 15 amino acids. The CDR3 sequence: CASSLGGQAGNTIYF. DNA of the CDR3: TGTGCCAGCAGTTTAGGGGGACAGGCTGGAAACACCATATATTTT.